The entry that follows covers one T cell receptor beta chain sequence. The antigen remains unidentified. Second-dose timings of about 4 or about 12 weeks were pooled. These data come from a study of T cell responses to AZD1222 COVID-19 vaccine. Study observations and caveats: In all cases, repertoires were sampled only after the peak T cell response. Within unmutated variant regions lay the reported targets of nearly half of spike-specific TCRs. White British donors predominated, females outnumbered males, and clonal diversity was possibly underestimated.

The table came from immunoSEQ multiplex PCR; TCRdb's copy has only in-frame clones and leaves some out. The repertoire holds approximately 110,000 clones, with around 89% as singletons. The CDR3 totals 14 residues. The germline CDR1 and CDR2 sequences are MNHEY and SVGAGI. The V gene lost 5 bases and the J gene lost 6 bases, with 16 bases spanning the gap. The chain links TRBV6-5 to TRBJ1-2; TRBD1 is a possible D gene (5 bases). The source material was peripheral blood, sampled 28 days after the second AZD1222 dose. The source is an adult who received the AZD1222 COVID-19 vaccine. Written as DNA, the CDR3 is TGTGCCAGCAGTCCTCGGGGGGTAATTCATGGCTACACCTTC. Encoded protein: CASSPRGVIHGYTF.